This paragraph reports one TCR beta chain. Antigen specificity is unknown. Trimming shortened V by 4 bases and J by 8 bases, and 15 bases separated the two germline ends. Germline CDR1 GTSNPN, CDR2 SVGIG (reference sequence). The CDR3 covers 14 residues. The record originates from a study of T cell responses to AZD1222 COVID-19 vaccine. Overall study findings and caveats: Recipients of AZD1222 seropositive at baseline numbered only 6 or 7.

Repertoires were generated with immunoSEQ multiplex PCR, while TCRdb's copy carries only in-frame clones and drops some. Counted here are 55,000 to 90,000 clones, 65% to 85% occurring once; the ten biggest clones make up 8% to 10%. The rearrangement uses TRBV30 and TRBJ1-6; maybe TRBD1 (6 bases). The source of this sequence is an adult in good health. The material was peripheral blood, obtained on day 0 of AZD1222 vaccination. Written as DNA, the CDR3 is TGTGCCTGGACCCGACAGGTCGGGGATTCACCCCTCCACTTT. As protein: CAWTRQVGDSPLHF.